The clone carrying this T cell receptor (beta chain) was recorded only once. As yet, its antigen is unknown. The sample is drawn from a study of T cell responses to AZD1222 COVID-19 vaccine. Points from the study as a whole: The peak T cell response came first, and repertoires were sampled only after it.

The CDR3 runs 14 residues. V was trimmed by 2 bases and J by 5 bases, leaving 9 bases between them. In germline, CDR1 is SEHNR, CDR2 FQNEAQ (reference sequence). The data were produced by immunoSEQ multiplex PCR, yet TCRdb's version contains in-frame clones alone and is incomplete. The table shows 150,000 to 200,000 clones, with 80% to 95% occurring only once. The sequence derives from an adult in good health. The specimen was peripheral blood, collected on day 0 of AZD1222 vaccination. V usage is TRBV7-9 and J usage is TRBJ2-2, with D maybe TRBD2 (6 bases). The CDR3 loop reads CASSLYGTTGELFF. For the CDR3, the DNA is TGTGCCAGCAGCTTATACGGGACTACCGGGGAGCTGTTTTTT.